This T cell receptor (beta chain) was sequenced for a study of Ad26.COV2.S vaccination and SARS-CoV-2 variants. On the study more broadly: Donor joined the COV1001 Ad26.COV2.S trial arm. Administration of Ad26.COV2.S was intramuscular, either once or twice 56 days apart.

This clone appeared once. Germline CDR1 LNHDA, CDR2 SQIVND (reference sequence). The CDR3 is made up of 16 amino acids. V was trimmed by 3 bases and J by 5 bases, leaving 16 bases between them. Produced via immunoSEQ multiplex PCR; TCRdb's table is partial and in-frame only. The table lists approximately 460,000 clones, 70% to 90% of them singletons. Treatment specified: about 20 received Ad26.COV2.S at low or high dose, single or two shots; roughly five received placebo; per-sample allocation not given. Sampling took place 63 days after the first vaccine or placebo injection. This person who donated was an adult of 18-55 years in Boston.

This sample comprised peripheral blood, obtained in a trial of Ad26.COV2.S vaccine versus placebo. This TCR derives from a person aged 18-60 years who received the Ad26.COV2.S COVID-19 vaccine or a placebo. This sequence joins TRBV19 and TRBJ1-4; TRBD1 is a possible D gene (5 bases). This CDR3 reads CASSMYRAGQNEKLFF. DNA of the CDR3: TGTGCCAGTAGTATGTATCGGGCAGGGCAGAATGAAAAACTGTTTTTT.